This is a list of T cell receptor beta chains from one sample in a study of blood T cell repertoires in COVID-19. The table came from immunoSEQ multiplex PCR; TCRdb's copy has only in-frame clones and leaves some out. The repertoire consists of about 40,000 clones, with roughly 80% occurring once and the leading ten covering nearly 25%. Sequencing used peripheral blood. The receptors stem from a human donor with acute or convalescent COVID-19. The donor label of this sample is uncertain. CDR3s include the opening cysteine and the closing phenylalanine or tryptophan. D genes are given only for firm matches. Part of the rows lack a size; the others show once, few, many or a class for expanded clones.

len: 12
v_gene: TRBV19
d_gene: .
j_gene: TRBJ1-1
abundance: few
CDR3aa: CASSIARSEAFF
CDR3nt: TGTGCCAGTAGTATAGCTAGGAGTGAAGCTTTCTTT

len: 17
v_gene: TRBV30
d_gene: .
j_gene: TRBJ1-6
abundance: once
CDR3aa: CAWSVLGSGQSNSPLHF
CDR3nt: TGTGCCTGGAGTGTATTGGGGAGTGGGCAGTCGAATTCACCCCTCCACTTT

len: 13
v_gene: TRBV12-3/TRBV12-4
d_gene: .
j_gene: TRBJ1-5
abundance: few
CDR3aa: CASSLTGSQPQHF
CDR3nt: TGTGCCAGCAGTTTAACGGGGAGCCAGCCCCAGCATTTT

len: 15
v_gene: TRBV10-3
d_gene: TRBD1
j_gene: TRBJ2-2
abundance: .
CDR3aa: CAISAGQGGTGELFF
CDR3nt: TGTGCCATCAGTGCCGGACAGGGCGGCACCGGGGAGCTGTTTTTT

len: 15
v_gene: TRBV7-9
d_gene: TRBD1
j_gene: TRBJ1-1
abundance: few
CDR3aa: CASSLFHQGDTEAFF
CDR3nt: TGTGCCAGCAGCTTATTCCACCAGGGGGACACTGAAGCTTTCTTT

len: 12
v_gene: TRBV28
d_gene: .
j_gene: TRBJ1-2
abundance: once
CDR3aa: CASSLIWTRYTF
CDR3nt: TGTGCCAGCAGTTTAATTTGGACTCGGTACACCTTC

len: 13
v_gene: TRBV5-6
d_gene: TRBD1
j_gene: TRBJ2-3
abundance: once
CDR3aa: CASSMTGLDTQYF
CDR3nt: TGTGCCAGCAGCATGACAGGGTTGGATACGCAGTATTTT

len: 15
v_gene: TRBV5-1
d_gene: .
j_gene: TRBJ2-7
abundance: few
CDR3aa: CASSLALPGDYEQYF
CDR3nt: TGCGCCAGCAGCTTGGCTTTACCGGGGGACTACGAGCAGTACTTC

len: 14
v_gene: TRBV9
d_gene: .
j_gene: TRBJ1-1
abundance: .
CDR3aa: CASSVALANTEAFF
CDR3nt: TGTGCCAGCAGCGTAGCTCTGGCGAACACTGAAGCTTTCTTT

len: 15
v_gene: TRBV19
d_gene: TRBD2
j_gene: TRBJ2-5
abundance: .
CDR3aa: CASSPRSGRGETQYF
CDR3nt: TGTGCCAGTAGTCCTCGTAGCGGGAGGGGGGAGACCCAGTACTTC

len: 15
v_gene: TRBV19
d_gene: .
j_gene: TRBJ2-7
abundance: .
CDR3aa: CASSPATSGTGEQYF
CDR3nt: TGTGCCAGTAGTCCCGCGACATCGGGCACGGGGGAGCAGTACTTC

len: 17
v_gene: TRBV28
d_gene: TRBD2
j_gene: TRBJ2-7
abundance: .
CDR3aa: CASSSPREAHRSYEQYF
CDR3nt: TGTGCCAGCAGTTCCCCCCGGGAGGCTCATCGCTCGTACGAGCAGTACTTC

len: 16
v_gene: TRBV5-5
d_gene: .
j_gene: TRBJ1-6
abundance: .
CDR3aa: CASSLVLTGSNSPLHF
CDR3nt: TGTGCCAGCAGCTTGGTACTTACAGGGTCCAATTCACCCCTCCACTTT

len: 13
v_gene: TRBV27
d_gene: .
j_gene: TRBJ1-1
abundance: .
CDR3aa: CASSFVRGTEAFF
CDR3nt: TGTGCCAGCAGTTTCGTTCGGGGAACTGAAGCTTTCTTT

len: 15
v_gene: TRBV3-1/TRBV3-2
d_gene: TRBD2
j_gene: TRBJ2-5
abundance: .
CDR3aa: CASTTAGGSGETQYF
CDR3nt: TGTGCCAGCACGACAGCGGGAGGGTCCGGGGAGACCCAGTACTTC

len: 16
v_gene: TRBV7-9
d_gene: TRBD1
j_gene: TRBJ1-5
abundance: .
CDR3aa: CASSFFGQGEGQPQHF
CDR3nt: TGTGCCAGCAGCTTCTTTGGACAGGGGGAAGGGCAGCCCCAGCATTTT

len: 17
v_gene: TRBV4-1
d_gene: .
j_gene: TRBJ2-7
abundance: few
CDR3aa: CASSHRTFRRNTYEQYF
CDR3nt: TGCGCCAGCAGCCACCGCACCTTTAGGAGGAATACCTACGAGCAGTACTTC